Listed below are T cell receptor beta chains from one sample, sequenced in a study of blood T cell repertoires in COVID-19. The method was immunoSEQ multiplex PCR; TCRdb's version includes in-frame clones alone and lacks a portion of them. In the table there are 15,000 to 16,000 clones, roughly 79% of which are singletons. Sample: peripheral blood. These receptors were taken from a man between 65 and 85 years old with active or convalescent COVID-19. Each CDR3 is given with its conserved first and last residue. D genes are given only for firm matches. Rows give clone size only sometimes, using once, few, many, or a class for an expanded clone.

abundance | j_gene | v_gene | d_gene | CDR3aa | CDR3nt
once | TRBJ2-1 | TRBV18 | TRBD2 | CASSAPGLAGLNEQFF | TGTGCCAGCTCAGCGCCGGGACTAGCGGGGCTCAATGAGCAGTTCTTC
. | TRBJ2-2 | TRBV13 | TRBD2 | CASSRTSGGPGELFF | TGTGCCAGCAGCCGGACTAGCGGGGGCCCCGGGGAGCTGTTTTTT
. | TRBJ1-2 | TRBV27 | TRBD1 | CASRTGGLGGYTF | TGTGCCAGCAGAACAGGGGGCTTAGGTGGCTACACCTTC
once | TRBJ1-1 | TRBV20-1 | . | CSASRVGTEAFF | TGCAGTGCTAGTCGGGTAGGCACTGAAGCTTTCTTT
once | TRBJ2-2 | TRBV5-1 | . | CASSLVIDTGELFF | TGCGCCAGCAGCTTGGTAATAGACACCGGGGAGCTGTTTTTT
. | TRBJ1-4 | TRBV28 | TRBD1 | CASSRDMGQGRKLFF | TGTGCCAGCAGTCGCGACATGGGACAGGGTAGAAAACTGTTTTTT
. | TRBJ1-2 | TRBV6-2/TRBV6-3 | . | CASSFSRATGGYTF | TGTGCCAGCAGTTTTAGCCGGGCTACGGGGGGCTACACCTTC
. | TRBJ2-2 | TRBV5-1 | TRBD2 | CASSLPSGDNTGELFF | TGCGCCAGCAGCTTGCCTAGCGGGGACAACACCGGGGAGCTGTTTTTT
few | TRBJ2-5 | TRBV2 | . | CASRLSTETQYF | TGTGCCAGCAGGCTTAGCACAGAGACCCAGTACTTC
. | TRBJ2-1 | TRBV19 | TRBD2 | CASSMGTSGGVNEQFF | TGTGCCAGTAGTATGGGGACTAGCGGGGGGGTCAATGAGCAGTTCTTC
. | TRBJ2-2 | TRBV6-5 | TRBD2 | CASSLTSGGTGELFF | TGTGCCAGCAGCCTAACTAGCGGGGGGACCGGGGAGCTGTTTTTT
. | TRBJ2-7 | TRBV19 | . | CASSISGGNEQYF | TGTGCCAGTAGTATTTCTGGGGGCAACGAGCAGTACTTC
. | TRBJ1-4 | TRBV7-2 | . | CASSLGGTTNEKLFF | TGTGCCAGCAGCTTAGGGGGGACTACTAATGAAAAACTGTTTTTT
once | TRBJ2-1 | TRBV20-1 | TRBD2 | CSASWGGSYNEQFF | TGCAGTGCTAGTTGGGGGGGCTCCTACAATGAGCAGTTCTTC
. | TRBJ1-1 | TRBV15 | . | CATSRERGGRAFF | TGTGCCACCAGCAGAGAACGGGGGGGTCGGGCTTTCTTT
. | TRBJ2-1 | TRBV20-1 | . | CSASSPERPSYNEQFF | TGCAGTGCTAGTTCCCCGGAGCGGCCGTCCTACAATGAGCAGTTCTTC
. | TRBJ2-2 | TRBV5-1 | TRBD2 | CASSGVGSGTPPGELFF | TGCGCCAGCAGCGGCGTAGGTAGCGGGACGCCCCCCGGGGAGCTGTTTTTT
. | TRBJ1-1 | TRBV5-4 | . | CASSLARQRNTEAFF | TGTGCCAGCAGCTTGGCGCGGCAGAGGAACACTGAAGCTTTCTTT
few | TRBJ1-1 | TRBV30 | TRBD1 | CAWSNSGGGPLGTEAFF | TGTGCCTGGAGCAACTCAGGGGGCGGGCCATTGGGGACTGAAGCTTTCTTT
. | TRBJ2-5 | TRBV10-1 | TRBD2 | CASSAGTSGGIEIQYF | TGCGCCAGCAGTGCCGGGACTAGCGGGGGTATAGAGATCCAGTACTTC
. | TRBJ1-1 | TRBV27 | . | CASSLMGGSTEAFF | TGTGCCAGCAGTTTAATGGGGGGTTCCACTGAAGCTTTCTTT
few | TRBJ1-5 | TRBV28 | TRBD1 | CASLGQGNQPQHF | TGTGCCAGCCTAGGACAGGGCAATCAGCCCCAGCATTTT
. | TRBJ2-7 | TRBV15 | . | CATNSGGSDYEQYF | TGTGCCACCAATTCTGGGGGCAGCGACTACGAGCAGTACTTC
. | TRBJ2-3 | TRBV3-1/TRBV3-2 | . | CASSQDIGTDTQYF | TGTGCCAGCAGCCAAGATATCGGGACAGATACGCAGTATTTT
. | TRBJ1-3 | TRBV6-5 | . | CASSLQKSGNTIYF | TGTGCCAGCAGCTTACAGAAGTCTGGAAACACCATATATTTT
once | TRBJ2-3 | TRBV9 | TRBD2 | CASSKAGSFTDTQYF | TGTGCCAGCAGCAAAGCGGGGAGTTTCACAGATACGCAGTATTTT